This T cell receptor beta chain appears in the sequencing data of a study of Ad26.COV2.S vaccination and SARS-CoV-2 variants. The treatment denotes: 15 to 20 received Ad26.COV2.S at low or high dose, single or two shots; roughly 5 received placebo; per-sample allocation not given. All samples were drawn on day 63, counting from the first vaccine or placebo injection. Between the trimmed V and J ends, which lost 7 bases and 12 bases, there was a span of 16 bases. Germline CDR1 reads SNHLY; CDR2 reads FYNNEI. The CDR3 has 12 residues. Using immunoSEQ multiplex PCR, the repertoire was profiled, and TCRdb retains in-frame clones only, with some absent. The sample shows 350,000 to 600,000 clones, roughly 87% of them seen only once.

The input for sequencing was peripheral blood, taken in a trial of Ad26.COV2.S vaccine versus placebo. This sequence was found in a person between 18 and 65 years old who received the Ad26.COV2.S COVID-19 vaccine or a placebo. The gene calls are TRBV2 and TRBJ2-1; no clear D. The CDR3 loop reads CASILNQLGQFF. The CDR3 coding sequence is TGTGCCAGCATTCTAAACCAGCTCGGGCAGTTCTTC. The full variable domain, rest sourced from reference TRBV2 and TRBJ2-1, is EPEVTQTPSHQVTQMGQEVILRCVPISNHLYFYWYRQILGQKVEFLVSFYNNEISEKSEIFDDQFSVERPDGSNFTLKIRSTKLEDSAMYFCASILNQLGQFFGPGTRLTVL.